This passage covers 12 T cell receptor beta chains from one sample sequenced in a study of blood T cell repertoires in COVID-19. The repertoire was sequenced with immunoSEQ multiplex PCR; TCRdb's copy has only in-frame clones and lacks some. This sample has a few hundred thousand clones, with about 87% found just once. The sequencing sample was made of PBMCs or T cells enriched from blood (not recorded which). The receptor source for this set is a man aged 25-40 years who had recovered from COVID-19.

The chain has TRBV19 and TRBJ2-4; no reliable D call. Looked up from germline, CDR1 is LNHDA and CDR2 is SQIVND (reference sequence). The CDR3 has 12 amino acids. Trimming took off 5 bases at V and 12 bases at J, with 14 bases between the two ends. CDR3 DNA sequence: TGTGCCAGTAGTCCCGCCCCGGGTCGTCAGTACTTC. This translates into CASSPAPGRQYF.

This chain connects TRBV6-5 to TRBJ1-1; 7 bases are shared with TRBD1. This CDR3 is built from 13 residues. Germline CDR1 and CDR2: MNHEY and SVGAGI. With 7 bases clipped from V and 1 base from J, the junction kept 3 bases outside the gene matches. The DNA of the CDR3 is TGTGCCAGCAAAACAGGGGCGAACACTGAAGCTTTCTTT. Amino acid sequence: CASKTGANTEAFF.

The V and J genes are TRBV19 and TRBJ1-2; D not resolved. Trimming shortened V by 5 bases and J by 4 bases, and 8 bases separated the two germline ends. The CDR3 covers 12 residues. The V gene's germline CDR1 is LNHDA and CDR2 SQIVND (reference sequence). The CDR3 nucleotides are TGTGCCAGTAGTCCGGTCTCCTATGGCTACACCTTC. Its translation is CASSPVSYGYTF. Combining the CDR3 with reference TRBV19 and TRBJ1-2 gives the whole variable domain DGGITQSPKYLFRKEGQNVTLSCEQNLNHDAMYWYRQDPGQGLRLIYYSQIVNDFQKGDIAEGYSVSREKKESFPLTVTSAQKNPTAFYLCASSPVSYGYTFGSGTRLTVV.

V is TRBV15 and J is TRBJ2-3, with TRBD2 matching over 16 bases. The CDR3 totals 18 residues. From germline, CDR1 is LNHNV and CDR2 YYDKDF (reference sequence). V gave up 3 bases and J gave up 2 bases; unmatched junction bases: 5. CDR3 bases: TGTGCCACCAGCAGGGGACTAGCGGGGGGGAGGAACACAGATACGCAGTATTTT. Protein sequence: CATSRGLAGGRNTDTQYF.

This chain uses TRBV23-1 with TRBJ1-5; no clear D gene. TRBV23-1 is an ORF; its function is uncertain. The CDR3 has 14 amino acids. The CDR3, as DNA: TGCGCTCCGGACCGGGAATATAGCAATCAGCCCCAGCATTTT. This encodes CAPDREYSNQPQHF.

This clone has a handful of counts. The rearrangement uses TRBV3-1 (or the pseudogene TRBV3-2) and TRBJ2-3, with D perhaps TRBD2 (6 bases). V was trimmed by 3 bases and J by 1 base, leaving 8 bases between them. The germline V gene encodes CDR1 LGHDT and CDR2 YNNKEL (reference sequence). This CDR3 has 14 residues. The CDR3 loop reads CASSQAGRTDTQYF. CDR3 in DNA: TGTGCCAGCAGCCAGGCGGGACGCACAGATACGCAGTATTTT.

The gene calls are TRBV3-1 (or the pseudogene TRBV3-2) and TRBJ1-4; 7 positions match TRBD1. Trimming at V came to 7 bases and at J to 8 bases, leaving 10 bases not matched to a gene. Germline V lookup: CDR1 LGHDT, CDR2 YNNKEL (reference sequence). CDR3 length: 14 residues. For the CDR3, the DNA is TGTGCCAGCACCTCAACAGGGGCAGGGGAAAAACTGTTTTTT. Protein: CASTSTGAGEKLFF.

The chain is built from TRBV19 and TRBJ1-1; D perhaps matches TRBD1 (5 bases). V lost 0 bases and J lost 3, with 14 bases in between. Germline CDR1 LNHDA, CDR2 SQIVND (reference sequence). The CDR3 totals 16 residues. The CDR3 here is CASSIDPGRVDTEAFF. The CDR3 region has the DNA TGTGCCAGTAGTATAGACCCGGGCAGGGTGGACACTGAAGCTTTCTTT.

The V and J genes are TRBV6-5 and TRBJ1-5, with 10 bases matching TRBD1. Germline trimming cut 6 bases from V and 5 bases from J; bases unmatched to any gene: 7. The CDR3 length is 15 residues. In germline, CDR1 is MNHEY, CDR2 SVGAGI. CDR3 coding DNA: TGTGCCAGCAGCGCAGACAGGGGGCGAGATCAGCCCCAGCATTTT. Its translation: CASSADRGRDQPQHF.

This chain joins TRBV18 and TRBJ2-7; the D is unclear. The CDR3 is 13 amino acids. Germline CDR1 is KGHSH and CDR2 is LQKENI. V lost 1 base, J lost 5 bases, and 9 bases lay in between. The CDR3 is CASSPLPGDEQYF. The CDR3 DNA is TGTGCCAGCTCACCACTCCCGGGTGACGAGCAGTACTTC.

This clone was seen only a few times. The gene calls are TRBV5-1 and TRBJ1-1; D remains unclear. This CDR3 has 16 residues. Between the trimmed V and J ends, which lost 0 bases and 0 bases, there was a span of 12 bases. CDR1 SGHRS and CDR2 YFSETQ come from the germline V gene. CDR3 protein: CASSLGGSSMNTEAFF. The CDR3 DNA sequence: TGCGCCAGCAGCTTGGGAGGGAGCTCCATGAACACTGAAGCTTTCTTT.

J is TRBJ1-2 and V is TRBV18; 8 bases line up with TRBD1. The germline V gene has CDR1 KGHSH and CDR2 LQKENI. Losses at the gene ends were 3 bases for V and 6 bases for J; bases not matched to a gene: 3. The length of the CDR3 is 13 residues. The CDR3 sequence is CASSPGQANGYTF. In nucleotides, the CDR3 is TGTGCCAGCTCACCGGGACAGGCTAATGGCTACACCTTC.